The clone carrying this T cell receptor (beta chain) was recorded a few times. The antigen is unknown. Trimming pared 5 bases from V and 0 bases from J, leaving 12 bases between. Germline V gives CDR1 DFQATT, CDR2 SNEGSKA (reference sequence). CDR3 length: 14 amino acids. A second roughly 6 to 11 cycle PCR used barcoded and J-beta primers. TCRdb used MiXCR to reprocess the 5' RACE reads, holding one entry per CDR3 protein. The sample has some 1.5 million distinct CDR3 sequences, 25% to 30% seen once. These data come from a study of blood T cells in healthy people across ages. Findings of the study overall: Higher diversity and more naive CD4+ cells were features of long-lived donors, compared to aged donors.

The sequencing input was blood. The sequence derives from a woman in her twenties or thirties in good health. This chain links TRBV20-1 with TRBJ2-3; D is unresolved. The CDR3 DNA reads as TGCAGTGCTCATCTAATCACTAGCACAGATACGCAGTATTTT. It is translated as CSAHLITSTDTQYF.